Listed here is a single TCR beta chain. Measured with immunoSEQ multiplex PCR; TCRdb has only the in-frame clones, and not every one. The data show roughly 190,000 clones, with around 92% seen just once and 1.5% held by the top ten. V lost 4 bases, J lost 6 bases, and 12 bases lay in between. The CDR3 contains 14 residues. CDR1 and CDR2 from the germline V gene are MDHEN and SYDVKM. This entry belongs to a study of control samples from healthy donors and cancer patients. This TCR was recovered from a woman aged 25 to 45 in good health. The V and J genes are TRBV28 and TRBJ2-2, with D uncertain. The sample taken for sequencing was blood. The CDR3 bases are TGTGCCAGCAGTTCCCTTAGTTGGGCCGGGGAGCTGTTTTTT. This encodes CASSSLSWAGELFF.